What follows are 8 T cell receptor beta chains derived from one specimen sequenced in a study of graft-versus-host responses after intestinal transplantation. Here immunoSEQ multiplex PCR was the method, and the copy in TCRdb shows in-frame clones only, minus some. The sample yields nearly 25,000 clones, just under 40% seen once. The specimen was alloreactive CD4+ T cells from a mixed lymphocyte reaction culture, collected before intestinal transplant. Subset reported: CFSE-low proliferating T cells sorted from roughly six-day pre-transplant mixed lymphocyte reaction (GvH or HvG direction). These receptors all stem from a human patient who received an intestinal transplant.

This clone came up a few times. V and J are TRBV6-6 and TRBJ1-5; D not certain. With 5 bases removed from V and 4 bases from J, the gap between germline ends came to 9 bases. The CDR3 totals 13 residues. Germline V gene sequence: CDR1 MNHNY, CDR2 SVGAGI (reference sequence). The CDR3: CASSTGKNQPQHF. The CDR3 nucleotides read TGTGCCAGCAGTACGGGGAAGAATCAGCCCCAGCATTTT.

V usage is TRBV7-2 and J usage is TRBJ2-3; 9 positions agree with TRBD2. Trimming at V came to 0 bases and at J to 5 bases, leaving 3 bases not matched to a gene. CDR1 is SGHTA and CDR2 is FQGNSA in the germline V gene. This CDR3 has 15 amino acids. In DNA form, the CDR3 reads TGTGCCAGCAGCTTAGCGCGGGGGGGCGGAGATACGCAGTATTTT. Encoded protein: CASSLARGGGDTQYF.

The chain joins TRBV4-2 to TRBJ1-1; tentative D call: TRBD1 (6 bases). This CDR3 is built from 16 residues. CDR1 and CDR2 (germline): LGHNA, YNFKEQ. The germline V and J ends were trimmed by 1 base and 1 base, with 13 bases remaining between them. The CDR3 reads CASSQGLGAENTEAFF. CDR3 DNA sequence: TGTGCCAGCAGCCAAGGATTGGGGGCGGAGAACACTGAAGCTTTCTTT.

This clone was recorded a few times. The chain is built from TRBV29-1 and TRBJ2-7; the match to TRBD1 covers 8 bases. Losses at the gene ends were 4 bases for V and 4 bases for J; bases not matched to a gene: 9. The CDR3 runs to 14 residues. The germline V gene has CDR1 SQVTM and CDR2 ANQGSEA. The CDR3 nucleotides are TGCAGCGTTGGATTGGCAGGGGGCGTTTACGAGCAGTACTTC. It is translated as CSVGLAGGVYEQYF.

The chain joins TRBV6-6 to TRBJ2-2; 9 bases are shared with TRBD2. The CDR3 extends over 16 amino acids. CDR1 is MNHNY, CDR2 SVGAGI, per germline (reference sequence). The V segment lost 6 bases and the J segment 5 bases; nucleotides outside the gene matches: 10. CDR3 bases: TGTGCCAGCAGCGGGACGGGACTAGCCCAGACCGGGGAGCTGTTTTTT. Its protein product is CASSGTGLAQTGELFF.

The rearrangement links TRBV7-8 to TRBJ1-1, with no clear D. The CDR3 totals 13 residues. The V gene's germline CDR1 is SGHVS and CDR2 FQNEAQ. V was clipped by 0 bases and J by 3 bases, with 5 bases between them. The CDR3: CASSLAGDTEAFF. The DNA for the CDR3 is TGTGCCAGCAGCTTAGCAGGAGACACTGAAGCTTTCTTT.

The chain recombines TRBV27 with TRBJ1-5; 8 bases line up with TRBD1. This CDR3 has 19 residues. Losses at the gene ends were 0 bases for V and 5 bases for J; bases not matched to a gene: 15. Germline CDR1 MNHEY, CDR2 SMNVEV (reference sequence). The CDR3 nucleotides read TGTGCCAGCAGTTTATCGATTAGCGAAGCGGACAGGGTCGATCAGCCCCAGCATTTT. Its protein is CASSLSISEADRVDQPQHF.

This chain connects TRBV4-2 to TRBJ1-5; D remains unclear. The V end lost 2 bases, the J end lost 5 bases, and 13 bases lay between the germline ends. CDR1 is LGHNA and CDR2 is YNFKEQ in the germline V gene. The CDR3 is made up of 15 amino acids. The CDR3 region has the DNA TGTGCCAGCAGCCAAACGACGGTAGCGGATCAGCCCCAGCATTTT. This codes for CASSQTTVADQPQHF.